What follows describes a single T cell receptor (beta chain). The specificity of this receptor is unknown. It has no much larger one-base neighbor in the sample; base qualities were not kept. Spanning cysteine to phenylalanine, the CDR3 consists of 16 amino acids. Just CDR3 DNA is preserved here, 48 bases in frame from base 1. Relative to germline, V is missing 4 bases and J is missing 4 bases, with 9 bases of the junction outside any gene match. From a lookup of the germline V gene (reference sequence), CDR1 and CDR2 are LNHDA and SQIVND. High-throughput TCR profiling via ImmunoSEQ was performed on the roughly 100 tumor samples. Concerning the study's data processing: The repertoire diversity metrics included richness (unique productive sequences), clonality, evenness and relatedness, and the Bhattacharyya coefficient was used to measure similarity between samples. A sensitivity analysis excluded TCRs with fewer than two reads and gave consistent conclusions. TCRdb took over this immuneACCESS table, retaining in-frame rearrangements with V and J assigned. Such tables are incomplete; in checked studies, under half of the missing clones stem from an unresolved V gene, and the remainder is unexplained. For V, J and clone size, that table is used; D and trimming come from the DNA. For this sample the table gives roughly 9,000 clones, of which 75% to 90% were detected only once. Together, the top ten hold 1.5% to 2% of the sample.

This specimen comes from a study of high-grade serous ovarian cancer treatment subgroups (dated by TCRdb to the early 2020s). In the study overall: On average, each sample produced around 13,000 sequencing reads and about 7,600 unique TCR beta rearrangements. One primary tumor sample and two metastatic tumor samples were collected from each patient, for a total of some 88 samples. The study profiled TCR beta repertoires in high-grade serous ovarian cancer patients grouped by complete gross resection or neoadjuvant chemotherapy response under a laparoscopic triage algorithm. A cohort of about 30 patients was included: about 10 with no residual disease after primary surgery (R0), about 10 who were excellent NACT responders, and about 10 who were poor NACT responders. Overall study results and their limits: Repertoire similarity ranging from about 0.11 to 0.85 was observed between tumors from the same patient, whereas almost no similarity was observed between different patients. Because bulk tumor TCR sequencing provided no spatial information, insight into HGSC tumor complexity and diversity was limited. TCR clonal relatedness correlated positively with neoantigen level and, by trend, with copy number variation and mutation load from whole-genome sequencing. TCR repertoire analyses focused on CDR3; CDR1 and CDR2 were not analyzed.

Collection of tumor samples took place before definitive surgery or chemotherapy. Genomic DNA was extracted by the MD Anderson Biospecimen Extraction Resource, and TCR sequencing was done by the MD Anderson Cancer Genomics Laboratory. The receptor's source is a human donor with high-grade serous ovarian cancer. The chain is made from TRBV19 and TRBJ1-5; 8 nucleotides in the junction match TRBD1. The sequenced material came from tumor tissue. For the CDR3, the sequence is CASSTQGAGGNQPQHF. The DNA is as follows: TGTGCCAGTAGTACCCAGGGGGCGGGGGGAAATCAGCCCCAGCATTTT.